The clone carrying this TCR beta chain has a count of ten or more. Other DNA sequences within the sample encode an identical CDR3. The isolated RNA, all of it, was reverse transcribed, so expressed TCRB transcripts were what got sequenced. TCRdb's copy holds only in-frame clones and misses some; the assay was immunoSEQ multiplex PCR. Here the sample spans a few hundred thousand clones, approximately 11% being singletons. The data derive from a study of beta chain features in type 1 diabetes. The TCR was taken from a man in his late teens or twenties in good health. Sequencing was carried out using central memory CD4+ T cells from blood.

The CDR3 is CASSHSTGGTGELFF. DNA of the CDR3: TGCGCCAGCAGCCATTCAACAGGCGGTACCGGGGAGCTGTTTTTT. This chain links TRBV4-3 with TRBJ2-2; the D gene is possibly TRBD1 (5 bases). The V gene's germline CDR1 is LGHNA and CDR2 YSLEER. This CDR3 has 15 amino acids. Trimming shortened V by 3 bases and J by 5 bases, and 13 bases separated the two germline ends.